The 10 T cell receptor beta chains below were found in one sample sequenced in a study of blood T cell repertoires in COVID-19. Some clones are missing from TCRdb's copy, which holds only in-frame ones; the method was immunoSEQ multiplex PCR. The table includes about 54,000 clones, more than 75% detected once. Sequenced input: peripheral blood. The source is a man in his forties or fifties with active COVID-19.

This clone was counted once. The rearrangement uses TRBV2 and TRBJ2-2, with TRBD1 matching 7 bases. Germline-derived CDR1 and CDR2 are SNHLY and FYNNEI. Trimming cost V 4 bases and J 1 base; bases outside gene matches: 3. CDR3 size: 15 residues. The CDR3 DNA reads TGTGCCAGCAGTGTAAGACAGGGGAACACCGGGGAGCTGTTTTTT. Protein sequence: CASSVRQGNTGELFF.

The chain carries TRBV6-2 or TRBV6-3 and TRBJ2-3; 14 nucleotides line up with TRBD2. CDR1 is MNHEY and CDR2 is SVGEGT in the germline V gene. This CDR3 region has 16 residues. The V gene end was trimmed by 7 bases and the J gene end by 3 bases; junction bases not matched to a gene: 6. CDR3 sequence (DNA): TGTGCCAGCACCCCGGGACTAGCGGGGGTTACAGATACGCAGTATTTT. It specifies CASTPGLAGVTDTQYF.

The J gene is TRBJ2-3, the V gene TRBV10-1; possible D gene TRBD2, 7 bases. The CDR3 contains 14 residues. V was shortened by 6 bases and J by 6 bases, with 16 bases between the two germline ends. The germline V gene has CDR1 WNHNN and CDR2 SYGVQD (reference sequence). CDR3 sequence: CASSPRGAGDTQYF. In nucleotides, the CDR3 is TGCGCCAGCAGCCCCCGGGGGGCAGGCGATACGCAGTATTTT.

This chain links TRBV5-1 with TRBJ2-7; D is undetermined. This CDR3 spans 12 amino acids. Trimming cost V 0 bases and J 4 bases, with 5 bases left between them. CDR1 and CDR2 from the germline V gene are SGHRS and YFSETQ. CDR3 region: CASSLGAYEQYF. The DNA of the CDR3 is TGCGCCAGCAGCTTGGGGGCGTACGAGCAGTACTTC.

This rearrangement joins TRBV7-9 to TRBJ1-1; TRBD1 agrees at 8 bases. The CDR3 runs 16 residues. CDR1 and CDR2 from the germline V gene are SEHNR and FQNEAQ (reference sequence). Germline trimming cut 3 bases from V and 1 base from J; bases unmatched to any gene: 7. The CDR3, as DNA: TGTGCCAGCAGCTTCCCCTCAGGGGGCCGGAACACTGAAGCTTTCTTT. Its translation: CASSFPSGGRNTEAFF. Full variable domain (outside the CDR3, taken from reference TRBV7-9 and TRBJ1-1): DTGVSQNPRHKITKRGQNVTFRCDPISEHNRLYWYRQTLGQGPEFLTYFQNEAQLEKSRLLSDRFSAERPKGSFSTLEIQRTEQGDSAMYLCASSFPSGGRNTEAFFGQGTRLTVV.

The chain employs TRBV7-2 and TRBJ2-7, with 15 nucleotides matching TRBD2. The CDR3 is 18 amino acids. Germline trimming cut 7 bases from V and 1 base from J; bases unmatched to any gene: 11. Germline-derived CDR1 and CDR2 are SGHTA and FQGNSA. CDR3 region: CASTIPGLAGGRSYEQYF. CDR3 DNA sequence: TGTGCCAGCACTATTCCGGGACTAGCGGGGGGCAGGTCCTACGAGCAGTACTTC.

CDR3 DNA: TGTGCCTTCAACCTGGGGACAAGTTACAATGAGCAGTTCTTC. Its protein product is CAFNLGTSYNEQFF. The chain links TRBV2 to TRBJ2-1; D is perhaps TRBD1 (6 bases). V lost 11 bases, J lost 4 bases, and 18 bases lay in between. Germline CDR1 and CDR2: SNHLY and FYNNEI. This CDR3 is 14 amino acids long.

The V gene is TRBV14, the J gene TRBJ2-4; perhaps TRBD1 as D (5 bases). The CDR3 sequence is 13 residues long. V lost 0 bases, J lost 11 bases, and 11 bases lay in between. Germline values: CDR1 SGHDN, CDR2 FVKESK. The CDR3 sequence: CASSQEGEIVQYF. In DNA, the CDR3 is TGTGCCAGCAGCCAAGAAGGGGAAATCGTTCAGTACTTC.

The gene calls are TRBV4-2 and TRBJ1-2; D possibly corresponds to TRBD1 (5 bases). Trimming took off 0 bases at V and 1 base at J, with 12 bases between the two ends. Per the germline V gene, CDR1 is LGHNA and CDR2 is YNFKEQ. This CDR3 is 16 amino acids long. This CDR3 is CASSQDTGASNYGYTF. CDR3 bases: TGTGCCAGCAGCCAAGATACAGGTGCAAGTAACTATGGCTACACCTTC.

The CDR3 region is CASRAGLAGYGGTGELFF. CDR3 nucleotides: TGTGCCAGCAGGGCGGGACTAGCGGGATATGGGGGCACCGGGGAGCTGTTTTTT. The chain uses TRBV5-4 and TRBJ2-2, with 13 positions matching TRBD2. This CDR3 has 18 amino acids. J gave up 4 bases and V 5 bases, and 11 bases lay outside the gene matches. The germline V gene encodes CDR1 SGHNT and CDR2 YYREEE (reference sequence).